Below are 28 T cell receptor beta chains sequenced from a single sample in a study of blood T cell repertoires in COVID-19. Produced via immunoSEQ multiplex PCR; TCRdb's table is partial and in-frame only. This sample has some 150,000 clones, with approximately 83% found just once. Sequencing was done on a sample of peripheral blood. These receptors were taken from an older man with acute or convalescent COVID-19.

The CDR3 region has the DNA TGTGCCAGCAGTGCCCAACTAGCGGGAAGCGAGACCCAGTACTTC. Translated, it gives CASSAQLAGSETQYF. The chain employs TRBV28 and TRBJ2-5; 10 positions agree with TRBD2. The CDR3 is 15 amino acids. Trimming cost V 5 bases and J 5 bases; bases outside gene matches: 8. Germline V gene sequence: CDR1 MDHEN, CDR2 SYDVKM.

This clone was counted a few times. This rearrangement joins TRBV28 to TRBJ1-5; TRBD1 matches 9 bases. The CDR3 extends over 16 amino acids. Germline CDR1 and CDR2: MDHEN and SYDVKM. The V gene end was trimmed by 6 bases and the J gene end by 3 bases; junction bases not matched to a gene: 9. The CDR3 loop is CASSTPDRGNNQPQHF. The CDR3 DNA follows: TGTGCCAGCAGCACTCCCGACAGGGGGAACAATCAGCCCCAGCATTTT.

V is TRBV5-1 and J is TRBJ2-3, with 8 bases that match TRBD1. Losses at the gene ends were 4 bases for V and 5 bases for J; bases not matched to a gene: 3. The CDR3 contains 13 residues. Germline CDR1 and CDR2: SGHRS and YFSETQ. CDR3 residues: CASSLGQGDTQYF. The CDR3 DNA is TGCGCCAGCAGCCTCGGACAGGGAGATACGCAGTATTTT.

This clone was seen a few times. The rearrangement joins TRBV10-3 to TRBJ2-7; 8 bases are shared with TRBD2. Germline CDR1 ENHRY, CDR2 SYGVKD. The CDR3 consists of 17 residues. Losses at the gene ends were 6 bases for V and 4 bases for J; bases not matched to a gene: 17. The DNA for the CDR3 is TGTGCCATCAGGGAACCCGGGAGGGCGGGAGGTGGATACGAGCAGTACTTC. This sequence encodes CAIREPGRAGGGYEQYF.

This CDR3 reads CASSSQGTTTEAFF. The DNA of the CDR3 is TGTGCCAGCAGCTCGCAGGGGACCACCACTGAAGCTTTCTTT. This sequence joins TRBV7-3 and TRBJ1-1, with D possibly TRBD1 on 6 matching bases. This CDR3 is built from 14 residues. Deletions cut 4 bases from V and 4 bases from J, with 13 bases between. Germline CDR1 and CDR2: SGHTA and FQGTGA.

This clone came up many times. The rearrangement links TRBV7-3 to TRBJ2-1; D is unresolved. The V end lost 0 bases, the J end lost 6 bases, and 6 bases lay between the germline ends. The germline V gene encodes CDR1 SGHTA and CDR2 FQGTGA. The CDR3 totals 13 residues. The chain's CDR3 is CASSLTPGNEQFF. CDR3 in DNA: TGTGCCAGCAGCTTAACACCAGGCAATGAGCAGTTCTTC.

The CDR3 sequence is CASSMRAGEETQYF. The CDR3, as DNA: TGTGCCAGTAGTATGAGGGCGGGAGAAGAGACCCAGTACTTC. The chain joins TRBV19 to TRBJ2-5, with TRBD2 identical over 7 bases. Trimming at V came to 3 bases and at J to 3 bases, leaving 4 bases not matched to a gene. The V gene's germline CDR1 is LNHDA and CDR2 SQIVND (reference sequence). The CDR3 consists of 14 residues.

The rearrangement uses TRBV21-1 and TRBJ1-5; the table's D call TRBD1 went unverified against the DNA. TRBV21-1 is tagged as a pseudogene. CDR3 length: 14 residues. The CDR3 region is CASRKTGWHQPQHF. CDR3 DNA: TGTGCCAGCCGCAAGACAGGCTGGCACCAGCCCCAGCATTTT.

This clone showed up just once. V and J are TRBV5-1 and TRBJ2-2, with TRBD1 matching over 8 bases. Trimming cost V 0 bases and J 7 bases; bases outside gene matches: 5. This CDR3 region has 15 residues. Looked up from germline, CDR1 is SGHRS and CDR2 is YFSETQ. The chain's CDR3 is CASSLAQGAGGELFF. As DNA, the CDR3 is TGCGCCAGCAGCTTGGCGCAGGGGGCTGGCGGGGAGCTGTTTTTT.

The rearrangement joins TRBV5-1 to TRBJ2-3, with D perhaps matching TRBD2 (6 bases). Germline values: CDR1 SGHRS, CDR2 YFSETQ. V lost 5 bases, J lost 2 bases, and 12 bases lay in between. This CDR3 has 14 amino acids. CDR3 amino acids: CASRDAGLTDTQYF. In DNA form, the CDR3 reads TGCGCCAGCAGGGACGCGGGACTCACAGATACGCAGTATTTT.

V is TRBV2 and J is TRBJ1-5; a possible D gene is TRBD1 (5 bases). This CDR3 has 13 residues. V was pared by 4 bases and J by 3 bases, with 7 bases between. Per the germline V gene, CDR1 is SNHLY and CDR2 is FYNNEI. This CDR3 reads CASSGGANQPQHF. CDR3 coding DNA: TGTGCCAGCAGTGGTGGGGCCAATCAGCCCCAGCATTTT. Using reference TRBV2 and TRBJ1-5 for the parts outside the CDR3, the full variable domain is EPEVTQTPSHQVTQMGQEVILRCVPISNHLYFYWYRQILGQKVEFLVSFYNNEISEKSEIFDDQFSVERPDGSNFTLKIRSTKLEDSAMYFCASSGGANQPQHFGDGTRLSIL.

V gene TRBV2 combines with J gene TRBJ2-7; D perhaps matches TRBD2 (5 bases). CDR1 is SNHLY, CDR2 FYNNEI, per germline. The CDR3 has 12 residues. V was cut by 7 bases and J by 4 bases, with 11 bases left in between. CDR3 in DNA: TGTGCCAGCAAGCCGGGGAGTTACGAGCAGTACTTC. Protein: CASKPGSYEQYF.

The chain has TRBV7-2 and TRBJ2-2; no clear D gene. V lost 4 bases and J lost 7, with 10 bases in between. This CDR3 comprises 13 residues. Germline CDR1 SGHTA, CDR2 FQGNSA. Here the CDR3 reads CASSSRVSGELFF. The CDR3 DNA reads as TGTGCCAGCAGCTCTCGGGTTAGCGGGGAGCTGTTTTTT.

This chain connects TRBV28 to TRBJ2-7, with TRBD1 identical over 10 bases. CDR3 length: 16 residues. Trimming took 6 bases from V and 1 from J; bases not matched to a gene: 9. Germline V gives CDR1 MDHEN, CDR2 SYDVKM. The CDR3 spells CASSARGQGGSYEQYF. CDR3 in DNA: TGTGCCAGCAGCGCCCGCGGACAGGGGGGATCCTACGAGCAGTACTTC.

The J gene is TRBJ1-5, the V gene TRBV19; D unclear. Germline CDR1 is LNHDA and CDR2 is SQIVND (reference sequence). V was clipped by 4 bases and J by 5 bases, with 9 bases between them. The CDR3 has 13 amino acids. The CDR3 coding sequence is TGTGCCAGTAGTAGGTCGATAGATCAGCCCCAGCATTTT. Protein sequence: CASSRSIDQPQHF. The entire variable domain, with the rest obtained from reference TRBV19 and TRBJ1-5, is as follows: DGGITQSPKYLFRKEGQNVTLSCEQNLNHDAMYWYRQDPGQGLRLIYYSQIVNDFQKGDIAEGYSVSREKKESFPLTVTSAQKNPTAFYLCASSRSIDQPQHFGDGTRLSIL.

The chain joins TRBV15 to TRBJ2-1; 14 bases match TRBD2. The junction had 7 bases not matched to a gene; V was cut back by 5 bases and J by 7 bases. Germline V gives CDR1 LNHNV, CDR2 YYDKDF (reference sequence). The length of the CDR3 is 16 residues. The CDR3 DNA follows: TGTGCCACCAGCGGTGGGACTAGCGGGAGTGGAAATGAGCAGTTCTTC. This translates into CATSGGTSGSGNEQFF.

CDR3 sequence reads: CATSSATINEQFF. The CDR3 DNA sequence: TGTGCCACCAGTTCCGCGACTATCAATGAGCAGTTCTTC. The rearrangement joins TRBV24-1 to TRBJ2-1, with D perhaps matching TRBD2 (5 bases). V lost 6 bases and J lost 6, with 11 bases in between. Germline lookup yields CDR1 KGHDR and CDR2 SFDVKD. CDR3 length: 13 residues.

The rearrangement links TRBV9 to TRBJ2-1, with 7 bases lining up with TRBD1. Germline V gene data show CDR1 as SGDLS and CDR2 as YYNGEE. This CDR3 is built from 14 residues. V lost 2 bases and J lost 9; bases outside the gene matches: 8. The CDR3 protein is CASSVSTDRSEQFF. For the CDR3, the DNA is TGTGCCAGCAGCGTGTCGACGGACAGGAGTGAGCAGTTCTTC. Complete variable domain (other parts from reference TRBV9 and TRBJ2-1): DSGVTQTPKHLITATGQRVTLRCSPRSGDLSVYWYQQSLDQGLQFLIQYYNGEERAKGNILERFSAQQFPDLHSELNLSSLELGDSALYFCASSVSTDRSEQFFGPGTRLTVL.

The rearrangement joins TRBV7-2 to TRBJ1-4; a weak D match, TRBD1 (5 bases). Between the trimmed V and J ends, which lost 1 base and 7 bases, there was a span of 13 bases. This CDR3 is built from 15 residues. CDR1 and CDR2 (germline): SGHTA, FQGNSA. The CDR3 coding sequence is TGTGCCAGCAGCTTAGGTGCGGCGGGGGGTGAAAAACTGTTTTTT. Translation: CASSLGAAGGEKLFF. The full variable domain, rest sourced from reference TRBV7-2 and TRBJ1-4, is GAGVSQSPSNKVTEKGKDVELRCDPISGHTALYWYRQSLGQGLEFLIYFQGNSAPDKSGLPSDRFSAERTGGSVSTLTIQRTQQEDSAVYLCASSLGAAGGEKLFFGSGTQLSVL.

The V and J genes are TRBV7-2 and TRBJ2-7; 7 nucleotides align to TRBD2. The CDR3 length is 14 residues. Germline values: CDR1 SGHTA, CDR2 FQGNSA. Trimming cost V 4 bases and J 7 bases; bases outside gene matches: 10. This CDR3 reads CASSSGLSPREQYF. For the CDR3, the DNA is TGTGCCAGCAGCTCGGGACTATCCCCCAGGGAGCAGTACTTC. Filled out from reference TRBV7-2 and TRBJ2-7, the complete variable domain reads GAGVSQSPSNKVTEKGKDVELRCDPISGHTALYWYRQSLGQGLEFLIYFQGNSAPDKSGLPSDRFSAERTGGSVSTLTIQRTQQEDSAVYLCASSSGLSPREQYFGPGTRLTVT.

This chain uses TRBV6-1 with TRBJ2-2, with TRBD2 matching over 9 bases. CDR3 size: 17 residues. Germline V gene data show CDR1 as MNHNS and CDR2 as SASEGT. With 2 bases clipped from V and 2 bases from J, the junction kept 6 bases outside the gene matches. CDR3: CASSERSSGINTGELFF. The CDR3 DNA reads TGTGCCAGCAGTGAAAGGTCTAGCGGGATCAACACCGGGGAGCTGTTTTTT.

This clone was recorded once. The chain joins TRBV7-2 to TRBJ2-7; 7 nucleotides agree with TRBD1. The J segment lost 0 bases and the V segment lost 4 bases, leaving 3 bases of the junction unmatched. The germline gives CDR1 SGHTA, CDR2 FQGNSA. The CDR3 is 14 amino acids. The CDR3 loop is CASSSRDSSYEQYF. The CDR3, as DNA: TGTGCCAGCAGCTCCCGGGACAGCTCCTACGAGCAGTACTTC.

The chain is built from TRBV24-1 and TRBJ2-1, with 14 bases identical to TRBD2. The length of the CDR3 is 16 residues. CDR1 is KGHDR, CDR2 SFDVKD, per germline. Trimming cost V 1 base and J 7 bases; bases outside gene matches: 2. Written as DNA, the CDR3 is TGTGCCACCAGTGATTTAGGGACTAGCGGGGGTAATGAGCAGTTCTTC. Encoded protein: CATSDLGTSGGNEQFF.

CDR3 amino acids: CASSLFGSYNEQFF. The CDR3 DNA sequence: TGTGCCAGCAGCCTCTTCGGGTCCTACAATGAGCAGTTCTTC. The chain has TRBV11-2 and TRBJ2-1; no definite D call. V was trimmed by 5 bases and J by 1 base, leaving 9 bases between them. This CDR3 has 14 residues. The germline gives CDR1 SGHAT, CDR2 FQNNGV.

V usage is TRBV13 and J usage is TRBJ2-7, with 10 bases aligning to TRBD2. The V gene's germline CDR1 is PRHDT and CDR2 FYEKMQ (reference sequence). Trimming took 5 bases from V and 0 from J; bases not matched to a gene: 4. CDR3 length equals 15 residues. The chain's CDR3 is CASSRTSGDSYEQYF. The CDR3 region has the DNA TGTGCCAGCAGCCGGACTAGCGGAGACTCCTACGAGCAGTACTTC.

The chain uses TRBV6-5 and TRBJ2-1, with 10 bases lining up with TRBD2. This CDR3 contains 14 residues. Germline-derived CDR1 and CDR2 are MNHEY and SVGAGI. V was clipped by 8 bases and J by 4 bases; unmatched bases: 5. The CDR3 DNA reads as TGTGCCAGCCGTACTAGCGGGGAGTACAATGAGCAGTTCTTC. Translating gives CASRTSGEYNEQFF.

This clone was seen a few times. The CDR3 sequence: CASSDRGFASSYNEQFF. DNA for the CDR3: TGTGCCAGCAGTGATAGGGGCTTTGCGAGCTCCTACAATGAGCAGTTCTTC. J is TRBJ2-1 and V is TRBV6-1, with TRBD1 as a possible D gene (5 bases). Trimming stripped 3 bases from V and 0 bases from J, with 15 bases between. Looked up from germline, CDR1 is MNHNS and CDR2 is SASEGT. The CDR3 totals 17 residues.

The V call is TRBV19, the J call TRBJ2-7; 7 bases are a match to TRBD2. The CDR3 covers 13 residues. Germline V lookup: CDR1 LNHDA, CDR2 SQIVND (reference sequence). V gave up 4 bases and J gave up 3 bases; unmatched junction bases: 3. CDR3 residues: CASSTGTNYEQYF. The CDR3 DNA sequence: TGTGCCAGTAGTACTGGGACTAACTACGAGCAGTACTTC. The full variable domain, with the rest looked up from reference TRBV19 and TRBJ2-7, is DGGITQSPKYLFRKEGQNVTLSCEQNLNHDAMYWYRQDPGQGLRLIYYSQIVNDFQKGDIAEGYSVSREKKESFPLTVTSAQKNPTAFYLCASSTGTNYEQYFGPGTRLTVT.